This T cell receptor beta chain was obtained from a study of tumor-infiltrating lymphocytes in localized non-small cell lung cancer. At the level of the study: The cohort mixed smokers and never-smokers, several histologies, and some post-neoadjuvant-chemotherapy samples. Findings and limits, study-wide: Technical variation could not be separated from intratumor heterogeneity here. Available tissue quantity limited TCR sequencing to a patient subset. Immunotypes IM1 and IM2 had similar TCR-derived T-cell fractions.

The assay was immunoSEQ multiplex PCR, and TCRdb's table has in-frame clones only and misses some. The sample has some 13,000 clones; 70% to 75% are singletons. A remark on this clone: Its antigen is still unknown.

CDR3 size: 18 residues. CDR1 SGHDT and CDR2 YYEEEE come from the germline V gene. Trimming left V 0 bases short and J 0 bases short, with 16 bases between. The sample consisted of uninvolved lung tissue not adjacent to the tumor. The TCR comes from a human donor with non-small cell lung cancer. The chain is built from TRBV5-6 and TRBJ1-3; no definite D call. CDR3 coding DNA: TGTGCCAGCAGCTTGGGGGAAACTCGACGGAACTCTGGAAACACCATATATTTT. This sequence encodes CASSLGETRRNSGNTIYF.